The clone carrying this T cell receptor beta chain appeared once. This specimen belongs to a study of control samples from healthy donors and cancer patients. Clones were sequenced by immunoSEQ multiplex PCR, and TCRdb holds only the in-frame ones, with some missing. The sample carries 45,000 or so clones, approximately 90% recorded once. The sample comprised PBMCs. The clonotype was recovered from a woman between 35 and 50 years old with head and neck cancer.

The CDR3 bases are TGTGCCAGCAGCCACCCCGGTGGAGGGCTGTTTTTT. Its protein is CASSHPGGGLFF. The rearrangement links TRBV7-8 to TRBJ2-2; TRBD2 might be the D (5 bases). Germline CDR1 SGHVS, CDR2 FQNEAQ. This CDR3 comprises 12 residues. The ends were cut back, 5 bases at V and 13 bases at J, with 14 bases in the middle.